This TCR beta chain came from a study of identical twins. Whole-study results and caveats: Diverse VJ usage suggested most zero-insertion clonotypes were not invariant T cells.

About this clonotype: Antigen unknown.

MiXCR was run by TCRdb on the 5' RACE reads, yielding one entry per CDR3 protein. Seen here are roughly 480,000 distinct CDR3 sequences, approximately 24% observed once, and the top ten hold around 3%. Deletions cut 5 bases from V and 1 base from J, with 10 bases between. The CDR3 length is 13 residues. The germline CDR1 and CDR2 sequences are DFQATT and SNEGSKA (reference sequence). These data were also filed under a second study, of T cells expressing NK-cell markers. This second study notes: In a group of 5 or 6 donors, dominant NKG2C+ clonotypes represented roughly 1.0-7.5% of CD8+ T cells.

This sequence joins TRBV20-1 and TRBJ2-3, with unresolved D. The sequence was collected from a woman under 30 in good health. The sequenced material came from CD4+ T cells sorted from blood. The CDR3 here is CSAGLERTDTQYF. CDR3 nucleotide sequence: TGCAGTGCTGGTCTAGAACGCACAGATACGCAGTATTTT.